The clone carrying this T cell receptor (beta chain) was seen many times. This sample is drawn from a study of early T cells in non-severe SARS-CoV-2 infection. TCRdb independently ran MiXCR on the 5' RACE reads; one entry per CDR3 protein. The sample has about 55,000 distinct CDR3 sequences, around 6.6% seen once. CDR1 is SNHLY and CDR2 is FYNNEI in the germline V gene. This CDR3 spans 14 amino acids. Trimming removed 6 bases at V and 0 bases at J, with 12 bases between. This receptor was obtained from an adult who was a healthcare worker with PCR-confirmed SARS-CoV-2 infection or an uninfected control (not recorded which). The rearrangement joins TRBV2 to TRBJ2-7, with a tentative D call TRBD1 (5 bases). This specimen was whole blood, taken at baseline. In DNA form, the CDR3 reads TGTGCCAGCAGGACAGCTAGTTTCTCCTACGAGCAGTACTTC. Its translation is CASRTASFSYEQYF. Combining the CDR3 with reference TRBV2 and TRBJ2-7 gives the whole variable domain EPEVTQTPSHQVTQMGQEVILRCVPISNHLYFYWYRQILGQKVEFLVSFYNNEISEKSEIFDDQFSVERPDGSNFTLKIRSTKLEDSAMYFCASRTASFSYEQYFGPGTRLTVT.